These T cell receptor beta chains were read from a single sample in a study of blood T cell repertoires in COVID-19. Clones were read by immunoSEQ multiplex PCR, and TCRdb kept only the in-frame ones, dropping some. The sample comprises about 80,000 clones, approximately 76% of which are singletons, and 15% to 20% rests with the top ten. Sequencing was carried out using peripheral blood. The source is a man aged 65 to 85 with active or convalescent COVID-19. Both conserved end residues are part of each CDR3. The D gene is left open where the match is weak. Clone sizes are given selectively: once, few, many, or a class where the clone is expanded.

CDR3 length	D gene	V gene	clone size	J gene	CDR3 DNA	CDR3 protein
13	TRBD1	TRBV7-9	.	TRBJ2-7	TGTGCCACCAGGACAGGGAGCTCCTACGAGCAGTACTTC	CATRTGSSYEQYF
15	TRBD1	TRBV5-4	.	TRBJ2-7	TGTGCCAGCATAGGAATGGGACAGGCGGAGGGCGAGCAGTACTTC	CASIGMGQAEGEQYF
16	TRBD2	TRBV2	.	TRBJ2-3	TGTGCCAGCAGACTTGGAGGCGGGGGAAGCACAGATACGCAGTATTTT	CASRLGGGGSTDTQYF
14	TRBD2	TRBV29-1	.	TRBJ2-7	TGCAGCGTGGATACTAGCGGGGGGACCTACGAGCAGTACTTC	CSVDTSGGTYEQYF
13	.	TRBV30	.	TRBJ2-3	TGTGCCTGGGGCCGGGGGAGCACAGATACGCAGTATTTT	CAWGRGSTDTQYF
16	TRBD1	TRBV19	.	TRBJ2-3	TGTGCCAGTAGCATACAGGGGGCGAGGAGCACAGATACGCAGTATTTT	CASSIQGARSTDTQYF
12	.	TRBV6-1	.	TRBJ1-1	TGTGCCAGCAGTGAAAACGGGATTGAAGCTTTCTTT	CASSENGIEAFF
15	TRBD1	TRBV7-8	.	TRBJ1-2	TGTGCCAGCAGCTATAAGGTTGGGACAGAGTATGGCTACACCTTC	CASSYKVGTEYGYTF
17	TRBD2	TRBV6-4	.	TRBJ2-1	TGTGCCAGCAGTGACTCGATTAGCGGGGGCCCTTACAATGAGCAGTTCTTC	CASSDSISGGPYNEQFF
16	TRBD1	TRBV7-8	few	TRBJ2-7	TGTGCCAGCAGCCAACTGAGCCGGGGACAGGGCTACGAGCAGTACTTC	CASSQLSRGQGYEQYF
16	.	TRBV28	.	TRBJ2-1	TGTGCCAGCAGTTTGGCAGGGACGGACTACAGAAATGAGCAGTTCTTC	CASSLAGTDYRNEQFF
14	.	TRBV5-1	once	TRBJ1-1	TGCGCCAGCAGCTCGGCAGGGGAAGGCACTGAAGCTTTCTTT	CASSSAGEGTEAFF
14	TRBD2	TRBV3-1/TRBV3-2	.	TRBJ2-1	TGTGCCAGCAGCCAAGCGGGGGGGCCGGCAGTGCAGTTCTTC	CASSQAGGPAVQFF
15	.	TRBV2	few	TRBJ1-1	TGTGCCAGCGCCAGAACGGACACAACGAACACTGAAGCTTTCTTT	CASARTDTTNTEAFF
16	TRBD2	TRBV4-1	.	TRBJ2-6	TGCGCCAGCAGCCAAGACGGGAGGGCTGGGGCCAACGTCCTGACTTTC	CASSQDGRAGANVLTF
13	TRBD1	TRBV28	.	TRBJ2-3	TGTGCCAGCATTCCAGGGGGCGCGGATACGCAGTATTTT	CASIPGGADTQYF
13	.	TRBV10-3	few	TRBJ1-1	TGTGCCACCTCTGTGTACGGCGGGACTGAAGCTTTCTTT	CATSVYGGTEAFF
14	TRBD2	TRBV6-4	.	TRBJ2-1	TGTGCCAGCAGTGACGCGATGACGGGGGGGCTAAAGTTCTTC	CASSDAMTGGLKFF
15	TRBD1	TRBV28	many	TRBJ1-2	TGTGCCAGCAGTTTACCACGACAGGGTTCCAAAGGCTACACCTTC	CASSLPRQGSKGYTF
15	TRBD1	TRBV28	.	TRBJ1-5	TGTGCCAGCAGTTTAGGGACAGGGACTAATCAGCCCCAGCATTTT	CASSLGTGTNQPQHF
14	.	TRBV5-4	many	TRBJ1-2	TGTGCCAGCAGCTTGGGGCAGGGAATGGGTGGCTACACCTTC	CASSLGQGMGGYTF
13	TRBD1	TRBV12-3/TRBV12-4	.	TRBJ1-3	TGTGCCAGCAGCGGACAGGAATTAGACACCATATATTTT	CASSGQELDTIYF
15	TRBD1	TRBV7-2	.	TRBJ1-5	TGTGCCAGCAGCCTTTGGGGACAGTCTAATCAGCCCCAGCATTTT	CASSLWGQSNQPQHF
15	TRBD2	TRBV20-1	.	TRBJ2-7	TGCAGTGCTAGTAAGACTAGCGACATCTCCTACGAGCAGTACTTC	CSASKTSDISYEQYF
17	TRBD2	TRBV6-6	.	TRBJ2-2	TGTGCCAGCAGTCTCCATTTCACTAGCGGATACACCGGGGAGCTGTTTTTT	CASSLHFTSGYTGELFF
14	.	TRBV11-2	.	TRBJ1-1	TGTGCCAGCAGCTTAGACAGGGTAGGCACTGAAGCTTTCTTT	CASSLDRVGTEAFF
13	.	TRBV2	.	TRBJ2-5	TGTGCCAGCAGGGAGGACTTGGCGGAGACCCAGTACTTC	CASREDLAETQYF
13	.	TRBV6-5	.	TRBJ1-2	TGTGCCAGCGGAGAACAGGGAAACTATGGCTACACCTTC	CASGEQGNYGYTF
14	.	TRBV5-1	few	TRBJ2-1	TGCGCCAGCAGCTTGGGGGACACTTACAATGAGCAGTTCTTC	CASSLGDTYNEQFF
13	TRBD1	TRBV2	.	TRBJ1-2	TGTGCCAGCAGTCGACAGGGTTTGGGGGGCTACACCTTC	CASSRQGLGGYTF
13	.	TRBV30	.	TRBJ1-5	TGTGCCTGGGGGGCAGGGGGCAATCAGCCCCAGCATTTT	CAWGAGGNQPQHF
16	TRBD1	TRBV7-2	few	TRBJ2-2	TGTGCCAGCAGCTTACAGGGGACAGGGAACACCGGGGAGCTGTTTTTT	CASSLQGTGNTGELFF
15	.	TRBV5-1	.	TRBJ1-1	TGCGCCAGCAGCTTCCTGGGGGCCGGGAACACTGAAGCTTTCTTT	CASSFLGAGNTEAFF
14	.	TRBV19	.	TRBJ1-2	TGTGCCAGTAGTATTTATGTCGGGAACTATGGCTACACCTTC	CASSIYVGNYGYTF
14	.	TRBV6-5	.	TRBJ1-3	TGTGCCAGCAGTCTCGGAGGGAACAGAAACACCATATATTTT	CASSLGGNRNTIYF
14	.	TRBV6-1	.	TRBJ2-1	TGTGCCAGCAGTGAAGCCCATGGGCCGGGAAAACAGTTCTTC	CASSEAHGPGKQFF
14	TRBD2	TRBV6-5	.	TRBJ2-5	TGTGCCAGCAGCCGGACTAGCGGGGAGAAAACCCAGTACTTC	CASSRTSGEKTQYF
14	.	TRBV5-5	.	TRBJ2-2	TGTGCCAGCAGCTTGGGGGGCGCGGCCGGGGAGCTGTTTTTT	CASSLGGAAGELFF
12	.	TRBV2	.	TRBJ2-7	TGTGCCAGCAGCGGAGACTTCTACGAGCAGTACTTC	CASSGDFYEQYF
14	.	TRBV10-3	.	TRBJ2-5	TGTGCCATCAGTGACCCTTCCCAGGCGGAGACCCAGTACTTC	CAISDPSQAETQYF
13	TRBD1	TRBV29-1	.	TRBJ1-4	TGCAGCGGGGGGACAGGGTTTAATGAAAAACTGTTTTTT	CSGGTGFNEKLFF
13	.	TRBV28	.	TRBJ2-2	TGTGCCAGCGCAGGGATCAACACCGGGGAGCTGTTTTTT	CASAGINTGELFF
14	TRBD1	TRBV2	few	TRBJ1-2	TGTGCCAGCAGTGGGACAGGGGGAAATTATGGCTACACCTTC	CASSGTGGNYGYTF
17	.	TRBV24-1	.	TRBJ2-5	TGTGCCACCAGTGATTTCAAAACGTCTAACTCCCAAGAGACCCAGTACTTC	CATSDFKTSNSQETQYF
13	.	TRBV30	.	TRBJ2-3	TGTGCCTGGAGTGTATCTTTCACAGATACGCAGTATTTT	CAWSVSFTDTQYF
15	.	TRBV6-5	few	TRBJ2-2	TGTGCCAGCAGTTGGGGGACATCAGGCACCGGGGAGCTGTTTTTT	CASSWGTSGTGELFF
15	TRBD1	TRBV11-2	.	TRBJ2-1	TGTGCCAGCAGCTCGAGACAGGGAGTCTACAATGAGCAGTTCTTC	CASSSRQGVYNEQFF
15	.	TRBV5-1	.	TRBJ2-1	TGCGCCAGCAGGAGGGCGGGGAGCTCCTACAATGAGCAGTTCTTC	CASRRAGSSYNEQFF
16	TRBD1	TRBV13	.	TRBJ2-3	TGTGCCAGCAGCTCAGACAGGGGATATTCGACAGATACGCAGTATTTT	CASSSDRGYSTDTQYF
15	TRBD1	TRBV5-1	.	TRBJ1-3	TGCGCCAGCACCGGTACAGGGGACTCTGGAAACACCATATATTTT	CASTGTGDSGNTIYF
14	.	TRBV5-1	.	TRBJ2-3	TGCGCCAGCAGCTTGTTGGACTTGACAGATACGCAGTATTTT	CASSLLDLTDTQYF
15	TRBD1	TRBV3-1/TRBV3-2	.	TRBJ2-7	TGTGCCAGCAGCCCAAACAGGGGGCTGGGCGACGAGCAGTACTTC	CASSPNRGLGDEQYF
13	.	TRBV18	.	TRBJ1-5	TGTGCCAGCTCACCTTCAGGAAATCAGCCCCAGCATTTT	CASSPSGNQPQHF